This T cell receptor beta chain is from a study of shared T cell receptors in the human thymus. Per germline, CDR1 MGHDK and CDR2 SYGVNS. V dropped 7 bases and J dropped 6 bases, with 19 bases sitting between them. The CDR3 runs to 16 residues. Assay used: immunoSEQ multiplex PCR; TCRdb lists only in-frame clones, some missing. In the table there are hundreds of thousands of clones, about 87% of which are singletons. This sample also belongs to another study, concerning human thymus T cells. That source notes: The thymus was resected at corrective cardiac surgery.

Sequenced sample: thymocytes. The chain has TRBV25-1 and TRBJ1-6, with D maybe TRBD1 (6 bases). This clonotype was obtained from a boy in the first two years of life with a congenital heart defect. The CDR3 DNA reads TGTGCCAGCAACTCTGCAGGGCTAGGGGGTAATTCACCCCTCCACTTT. This codes for CASNSAGLGGNSPLHF.